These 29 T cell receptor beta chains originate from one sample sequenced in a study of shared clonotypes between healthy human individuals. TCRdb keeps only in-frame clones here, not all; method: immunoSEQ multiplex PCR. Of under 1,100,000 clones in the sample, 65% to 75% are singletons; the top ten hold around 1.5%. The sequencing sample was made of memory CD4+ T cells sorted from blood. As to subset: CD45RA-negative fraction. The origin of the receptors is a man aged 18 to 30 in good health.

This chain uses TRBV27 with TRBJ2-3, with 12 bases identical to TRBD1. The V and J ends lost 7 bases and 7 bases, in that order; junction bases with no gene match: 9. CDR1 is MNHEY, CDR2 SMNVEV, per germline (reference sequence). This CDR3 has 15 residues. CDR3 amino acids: CASKPAGQGANTQYF. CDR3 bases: TGTGCCAGCAAACCCGCGGGACAGGGGGCAAATACGCAGTATTTT.

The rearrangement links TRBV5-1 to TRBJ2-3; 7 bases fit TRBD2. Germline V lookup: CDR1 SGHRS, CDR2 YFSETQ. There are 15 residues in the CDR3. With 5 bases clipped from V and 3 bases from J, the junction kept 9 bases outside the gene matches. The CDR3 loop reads CASSIGRGKTDTQYF. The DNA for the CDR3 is TGCGCCAGCAGTATAGGGCGGGGGAAGACAGATACGCAGTATTTT.

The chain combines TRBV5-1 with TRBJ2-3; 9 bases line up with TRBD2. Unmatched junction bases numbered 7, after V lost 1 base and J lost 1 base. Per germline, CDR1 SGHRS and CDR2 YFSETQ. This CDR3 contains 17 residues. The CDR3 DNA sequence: TGCGCCAGCAGCTTGTCTTTTCTAGCGGGACGCACAGATACGCAGTATTTT. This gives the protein CASSLSFLAGRTDTQYF.

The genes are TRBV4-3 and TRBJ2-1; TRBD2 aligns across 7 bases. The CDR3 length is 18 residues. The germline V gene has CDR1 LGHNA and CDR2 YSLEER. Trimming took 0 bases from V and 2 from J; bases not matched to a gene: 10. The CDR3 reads CASSQESWAGVAYNEQFF. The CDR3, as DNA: TGCGCCAGCAGCCAAGAGAGCTGGGCGGGAGTCGCCTACAATGAGCAGTTCTTC.

The CDR3 coding sequence is TGTGCCAGCAGTTATACCCCACAGATGAACACTGAAGCTTTCTTT. It specifies CASSYTPQMNTEAFF. This chain joins TRBV6-6 and TRBJ1-1; D is unresolved. The V gene's germline CDR1 is MNHNY and CDR2 SVGAGI (reference sequence). The CDR3 runs to 15 residues. V lost 3 bases, J lost 0 bases, and 11 bases lay in between.

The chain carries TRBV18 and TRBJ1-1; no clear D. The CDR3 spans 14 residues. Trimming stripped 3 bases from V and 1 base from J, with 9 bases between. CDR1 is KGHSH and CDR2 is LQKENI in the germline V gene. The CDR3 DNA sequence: TGTGCCAGCTCACCCCAGGAGCCGAACACTGAAGCTTTCTTT. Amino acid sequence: CASSPQEPNTEAFF.

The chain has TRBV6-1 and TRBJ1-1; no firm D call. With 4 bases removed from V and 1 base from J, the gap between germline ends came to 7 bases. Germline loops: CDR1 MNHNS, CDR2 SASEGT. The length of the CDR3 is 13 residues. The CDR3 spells CASSAQQNTEAFF. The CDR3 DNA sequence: TGTGCCAGCAGTGCACAGCAGAACACTGAAGCTTTCTTT.

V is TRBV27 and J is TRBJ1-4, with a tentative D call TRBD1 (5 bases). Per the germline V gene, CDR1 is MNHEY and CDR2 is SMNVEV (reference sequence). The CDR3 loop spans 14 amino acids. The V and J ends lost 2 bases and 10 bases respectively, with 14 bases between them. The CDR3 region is CASSLQTGVRKLFF. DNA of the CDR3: TGTGCCAGCAGTTTACAGACGGGGGTCCGAAAACTGTTTTTT.

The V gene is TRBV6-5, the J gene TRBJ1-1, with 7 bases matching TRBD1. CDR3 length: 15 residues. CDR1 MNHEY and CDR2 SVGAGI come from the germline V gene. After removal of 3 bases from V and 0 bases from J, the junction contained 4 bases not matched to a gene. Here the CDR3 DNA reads TGTGCCAGCAGTTATATCGACAGGGTGAACACTGAAGCTTTCTTT. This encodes CASSYIDRVNTEAFF.

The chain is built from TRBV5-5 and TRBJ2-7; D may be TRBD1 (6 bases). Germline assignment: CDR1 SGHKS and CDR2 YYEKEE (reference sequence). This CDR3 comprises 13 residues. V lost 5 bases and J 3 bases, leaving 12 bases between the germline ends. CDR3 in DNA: TGTGCCAGCAGACGGGACAACTTCTACGAGCAGTACTTC. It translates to CASRRDNFYEQYF.

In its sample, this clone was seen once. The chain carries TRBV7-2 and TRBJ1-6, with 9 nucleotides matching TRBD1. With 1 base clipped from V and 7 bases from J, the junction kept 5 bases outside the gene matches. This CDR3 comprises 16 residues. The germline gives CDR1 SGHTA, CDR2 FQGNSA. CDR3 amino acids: CASSLVTGQGNSPLHF. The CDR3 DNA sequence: TGTGCCAGCAGCTTAGTAACTGGACAGGGGAATTCACCCCTCCACTTT.

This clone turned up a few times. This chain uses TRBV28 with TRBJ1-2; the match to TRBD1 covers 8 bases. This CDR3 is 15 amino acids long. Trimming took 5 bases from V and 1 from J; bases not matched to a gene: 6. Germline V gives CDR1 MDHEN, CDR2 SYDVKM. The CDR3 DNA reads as TGTGCCAGCAGTCCTCCGGACAGGGATAACTATGGCTACACCTTC. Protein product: CASSPPDRDNYGYTF.

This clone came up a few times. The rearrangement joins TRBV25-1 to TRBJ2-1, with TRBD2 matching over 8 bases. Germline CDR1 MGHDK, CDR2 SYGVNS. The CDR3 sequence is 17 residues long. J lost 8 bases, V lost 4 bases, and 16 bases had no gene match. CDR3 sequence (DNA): TGTGCCAGCAGTGTTTCCCAGGCGGGGGGCAAGGGGCATGAGCAGTTCTTC. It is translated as CASSVSQAGGKGHEQFF.

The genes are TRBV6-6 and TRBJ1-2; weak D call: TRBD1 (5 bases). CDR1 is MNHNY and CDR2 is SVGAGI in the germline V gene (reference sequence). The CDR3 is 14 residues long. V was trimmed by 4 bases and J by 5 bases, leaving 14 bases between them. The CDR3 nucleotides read TGTGCCAGCAGTTCCTTACCCGGGGGGTATGGCTACACCTTC. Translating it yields CASSSLPGGYGYTF.

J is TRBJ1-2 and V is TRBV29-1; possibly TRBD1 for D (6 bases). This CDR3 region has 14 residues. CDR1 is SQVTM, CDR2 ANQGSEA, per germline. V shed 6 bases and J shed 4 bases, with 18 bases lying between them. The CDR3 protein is CSVGGGGQIYGYTF. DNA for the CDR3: TGCAGCGTCGGGGGAGGCGGACAGATCTATGGCTACACCTTC.

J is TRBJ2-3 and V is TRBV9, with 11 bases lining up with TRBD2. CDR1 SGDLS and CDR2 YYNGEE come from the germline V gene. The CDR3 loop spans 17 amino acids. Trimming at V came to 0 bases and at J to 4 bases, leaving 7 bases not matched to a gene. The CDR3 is CASSVARTSGLADTQYF. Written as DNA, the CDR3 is TGTGCCAGCAGCGTAGCTCGGACTAGCGGGCTCGCAGATACGCAGTATTTT.

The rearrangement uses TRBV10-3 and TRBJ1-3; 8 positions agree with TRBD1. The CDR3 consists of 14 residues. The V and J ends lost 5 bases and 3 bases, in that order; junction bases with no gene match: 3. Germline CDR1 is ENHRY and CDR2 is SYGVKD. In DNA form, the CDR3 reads TGTGCCATCAGTCCGGGACAGGATGGAAACACCATATATTTT. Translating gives CAISPGQDGNTIYF.

The CDR3 region is CASSPGQKTYGYTF. The DNA for the CDR3 is TGTGCCAGCAGCCCAGGACAGAAAACCTATGGCTACACCTTC. The rearrangement uses TRBV5-4 and TRBJ1-2; TRBD1 might be the D (6 bases). The CDR3 is made up of 14 amino acids. Looked up from germline, CDR1 is SGHNT and CDR2 is YYREEE (reference sequence). Trimming stripped 4 bases from V and 4 bases from J, with 14 bases between.

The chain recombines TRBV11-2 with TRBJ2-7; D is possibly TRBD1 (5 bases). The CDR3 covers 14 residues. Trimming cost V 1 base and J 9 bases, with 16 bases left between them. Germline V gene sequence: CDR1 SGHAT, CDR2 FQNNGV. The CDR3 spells CASSLGQRSSGQYF. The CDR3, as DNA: TGTGCCAGCAGCTTAGGACAGAGATCCTCGGGGCAGTACTTC.

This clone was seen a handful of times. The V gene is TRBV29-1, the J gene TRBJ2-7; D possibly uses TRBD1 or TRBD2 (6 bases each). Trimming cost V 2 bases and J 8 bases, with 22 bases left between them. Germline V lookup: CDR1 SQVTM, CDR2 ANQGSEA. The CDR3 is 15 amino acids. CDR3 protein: CSVERQRGPVWQQYF. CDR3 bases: TGCAGCGTTGAAAGGCAACGGGGGCCCGTCTGGCAGCAGTACTTC.

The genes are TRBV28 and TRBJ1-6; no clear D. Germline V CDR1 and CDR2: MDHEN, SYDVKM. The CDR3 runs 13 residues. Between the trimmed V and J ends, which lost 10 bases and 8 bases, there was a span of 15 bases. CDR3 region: CATISGSDSPLHF. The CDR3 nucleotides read TGTGCCACCATATCGGGGTCGGATTCACCCCTCCACTTT.

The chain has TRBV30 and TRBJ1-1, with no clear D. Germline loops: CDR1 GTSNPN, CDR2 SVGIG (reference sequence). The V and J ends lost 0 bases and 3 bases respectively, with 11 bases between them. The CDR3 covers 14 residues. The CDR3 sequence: CAWSVRGGHTEAFF. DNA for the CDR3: TGTGCCTGGAGTGTACGTGGTGGGCACACTGAAGCTTTCTTT.

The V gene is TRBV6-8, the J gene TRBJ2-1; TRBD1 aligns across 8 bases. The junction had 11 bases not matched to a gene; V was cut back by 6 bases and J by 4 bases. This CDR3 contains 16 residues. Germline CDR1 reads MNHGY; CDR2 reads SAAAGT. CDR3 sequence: CASSRQTGAPYNEQFF. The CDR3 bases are TGTGCCAGCAGCCGCCAGACAGGGGCGCCTTACAATGAGCAGTTCTTC.

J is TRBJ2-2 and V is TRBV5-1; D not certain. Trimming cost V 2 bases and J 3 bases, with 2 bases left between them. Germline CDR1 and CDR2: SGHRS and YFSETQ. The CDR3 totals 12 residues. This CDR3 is CASSFYTGELFF. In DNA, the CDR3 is TGCGCCAGCAGCTTTTACACCGGGGAGCTGTTTTTT.

The CDR3 region is CASSVATGTSSTDTQYF. The CDR3 coding sequence is TGTGCCAGCAGCGTAGCCACAGGGACCTCTAGCACAGATACGCAGTATTTT. The chain carries TRBV9 and TRBJ2-3; D might be TRBD1 (6 bases). CDR1 and CDR2 (germline): SGDLS, YYNGEE. With 0 bases removed from V and 0 bases from J, the gap between germline ends came to 14 bases. The CDR3 runs to 17 residues. Full variable domain (outside the CDR3, taken from reference TRBV9 and TRBJ2-3): DSGVTQTPKHLITATGQRVTLRCSPRSGDLSVYWYQQSLDQGLQFLIQYYNGEERAKGNILERFSAQQFPDLHSELNLSSLELGDSALYFCASSVATGTSSTDTQYFGPGTRLTVL.

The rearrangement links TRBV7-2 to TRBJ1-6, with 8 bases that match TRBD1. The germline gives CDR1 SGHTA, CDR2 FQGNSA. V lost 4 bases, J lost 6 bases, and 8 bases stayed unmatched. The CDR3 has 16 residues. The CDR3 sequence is CASSYSTGEGNSPLHF. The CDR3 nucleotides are TGTGCCAGCAGCTACTCGACAGGGGAGGGTAATTCACCCCTCCACTTT. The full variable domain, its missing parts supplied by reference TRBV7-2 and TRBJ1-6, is GAGVSQSPSNKVTEKGKDVELRCDPISGHTALYWYRQSLGQGLEFLIYFQGNSAPDKSGLPSDRFSAERTGGSVSTLTIQRTQQEDSAVYLCASSYSTGEGNSPLHFGNGTRLTVT.

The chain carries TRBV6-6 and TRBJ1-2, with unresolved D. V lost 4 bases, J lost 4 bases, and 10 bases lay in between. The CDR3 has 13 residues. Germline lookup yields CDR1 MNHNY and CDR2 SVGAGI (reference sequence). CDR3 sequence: CASSSGRGYGYTF. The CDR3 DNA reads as TGTGCCAGCAGTTCCGGACGGGGCTATGGCTACACCTTC.

CDR3 loop: CASSSIGEGRSFF. DNA for the CDR3: TGTGCCAGCAGCTCTATCGGTGAGGGACGTAGTTTCTTC. The rearrangement uses TRBV5-5 and TRBJ2-1, with D perhaps being TRBD1 or TRBD2 (5 bases each). CDR1 is SGHKS and CDR2 is YYEKEE in the germline V gene (reference sequence). The CDR3 covers 13 residues. V was trimmed by 3 bases and J by 16 bases, leaving 20 bases between them.

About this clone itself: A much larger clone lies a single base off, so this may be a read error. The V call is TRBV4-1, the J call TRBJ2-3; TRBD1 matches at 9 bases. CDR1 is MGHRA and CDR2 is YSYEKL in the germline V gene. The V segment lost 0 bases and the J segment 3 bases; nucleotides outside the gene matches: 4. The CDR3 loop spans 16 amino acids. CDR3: CASSQDVTGGTDTQYF. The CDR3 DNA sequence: TGCGCCAGCAGCCAAGATGTGACAGGGGGAACAGATACGCAGTATTTT.